This TCR beta chain was recovered during a study of T cell changes during pregnancy in multiple sclerosis. TCRdb keeps only in-frame clones here, not all; method: immunoSEQ multiplex PCR. The data contain about 88,000 clones, roughly 90% of them singletons. Trimming pared 5 bases from V and 9 bases from J, leaving 8 bases between. The CDR3 is 11 residues long. The germline V gene encodes CDR1 LNHNV and CDR2 YYDKDF (reference sequence). This sequence joins TRBV15 and TRBJ2-1, with D tentatively TRBD2 (5 bases). This receptor was identified in a female donor with multiple sclerosis, enrolled in a pregnancy study. This material consisted of peripheral blood, taken in the first trimester of pregnancy. The DNA for the CDR3 is TGTGCCACCAGCGTGACTACTGAGCAGTTCTTC. Protein: CATSVTTEQFF.